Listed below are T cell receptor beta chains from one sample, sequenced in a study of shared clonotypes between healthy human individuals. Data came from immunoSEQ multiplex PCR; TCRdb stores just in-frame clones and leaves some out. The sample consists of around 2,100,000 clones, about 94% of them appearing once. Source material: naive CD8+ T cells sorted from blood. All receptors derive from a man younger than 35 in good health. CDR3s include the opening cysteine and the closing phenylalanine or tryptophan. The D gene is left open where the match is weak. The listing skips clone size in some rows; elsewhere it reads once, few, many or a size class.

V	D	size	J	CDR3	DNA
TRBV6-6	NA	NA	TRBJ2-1	CASRKPGSYNEQFF	TGTGCCAGCAGGAAACCGGGCTCCTACAATGAGCAGTTCTTC
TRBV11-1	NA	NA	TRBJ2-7	CASSNVEGSYEQYF	TGTGCCAGCAGCAACGTGGAGGGTTCCTACGAGCAGTACTTC
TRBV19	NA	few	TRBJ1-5	CASSIAAGYSNQPQHF	TGTGCCAGTAGTATAGCGGCAGGGTATAGCAATCAGCCCCAGCATTTT
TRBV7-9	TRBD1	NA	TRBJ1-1	CASSLAQGQGMSRAFF	TGTGCCAGCAGCTTAGCGCAGGGACAGGGGATGTCTCGCGCTTTCTTT
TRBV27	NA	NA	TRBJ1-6	CASTSTGSLHF	TGTGCCAGCACTTCAACCGGGTCCCTCCACTTT
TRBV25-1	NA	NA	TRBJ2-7	CASSTGAGYEQYF	TGTGCCAGCTCAACCGGGGCAGGTTACGAGCAGTACTTC
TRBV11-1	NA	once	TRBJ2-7	CASSTGQNYEQYF	TGTGCCAGCAGCACCGGACAGAACTACGAGCAGTACTTC
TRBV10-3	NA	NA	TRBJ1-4	CAISELGWTENNEKLFF	TGTGCCATCAGTGAGCTGGGTTGGACAGAGAATAATGAAAAACTGTTTTTT
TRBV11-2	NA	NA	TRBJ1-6	CASSGMALHF	TGTGCCAGCAGTGGCATGGCCCTCCACTTT
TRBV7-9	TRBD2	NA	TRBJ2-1	CASSLGAGGYSYNEQFF	TGTGCCAGCAGCTTAGGGGCGGGAGGCTACTCCTACAATGAGCAGTTCTTC
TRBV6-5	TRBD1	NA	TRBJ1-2	CASSYKDRVDYGYTF	TGTGCCAGCAGTTACAAGGACAGGGTTGACTATGGCTACACCTTC
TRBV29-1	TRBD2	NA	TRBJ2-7	CSVSSGPSYEQYF	TGCAGCGTCTCTAGCGGCCCCTCCTACGAGCAGTACTTC
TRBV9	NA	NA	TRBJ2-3	CASSVDGSSTDTQYF	TGTGCCAGCAGCGTGGACGGGAGCAGCACAGATACGCAGTATTTT
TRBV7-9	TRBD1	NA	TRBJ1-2	CASSLEPARDSYGYTF	TGTGCCAGCAGCTTAGAACCGGCCCGGGACAGCTATGGCTACACCTTC
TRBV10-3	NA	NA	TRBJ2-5	CAISDGGQRETQYF	TGTGCCATCAGTGACGGGGGACAGCGAGAGACCCAGTACTTC
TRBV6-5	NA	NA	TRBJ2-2	CASSYRVTGELFF	TGTGCCAGCAGTTACCGAGTTACCGGGGAGCTGTTTTTT
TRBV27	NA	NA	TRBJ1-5	CASTAQGSNQPQHF	TGTGCCAGCACCGCACAGGGTAGCAATCAGCCCCAGCATTTT
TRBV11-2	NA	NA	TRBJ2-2	CASSWGAGAGELFF	TGTGCCAGCAGCTGGGGGGCCGGGGCCGGGGAGCTGTTTTTT
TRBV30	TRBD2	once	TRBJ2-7	CACSSGRDLYEQYF	TGTGCCTGTTCGAGCGGGAGAGATCTCTACGAGCAGTACTTC
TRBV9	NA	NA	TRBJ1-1	CASSRDRNTEAFF	TGTGCCAGCAGCCGCGATCGGAACACTGAAGCTTTCTTT
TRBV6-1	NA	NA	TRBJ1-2	CASNGGVSYGYTF	TGTGCCAGCAATGGGGGCGTATCCTATGGCTACACCTTC
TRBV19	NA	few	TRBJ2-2	CATEGFMTTGELFF	TGTGCCACAGAGGGATTTATGACCACCGGGGAGCTGTTTTTT
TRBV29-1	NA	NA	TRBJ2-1	CSVDGQEESYNEQFF	TGCAGCGTTGATGGTCAGGAGGAATCCTACAATGAGCAGTTCTTC
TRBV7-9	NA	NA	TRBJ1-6	CASSLVHTNSPLHF	TGTGCCAGCAGCTTAGTGCATACGAATTCACCCCTCCACTTT
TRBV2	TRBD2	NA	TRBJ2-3	CASSGGGAGGNRQYF	TGTGCCAGCAGTGGGGGGGGAGCGGGAGGTAATAGGCAGTATTTT
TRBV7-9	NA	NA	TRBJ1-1	CASSPRVTEAFF	TGTGCCAGCAGCCCGAGGGTAACTGAAGCTTTCTTT
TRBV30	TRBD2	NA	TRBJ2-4	CAWSVGVAGEWRAKNIQYF	TGTGCCTGGAGTGTAGGGGTAGCGGGAGAATGGCGGGCCAAAAACATTCAGTACTTC
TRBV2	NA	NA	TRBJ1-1	CASRAVMNTEAFF	TGTGCCAGCAGGGCAGTGATGAACACTGAAGCTTTCTTT
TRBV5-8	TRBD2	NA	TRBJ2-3	CASSLGLAGVDTQYF	TGTGCCAGCAGCTTGGGACTAGCGGGAGTAGATACGCAGTATTTT
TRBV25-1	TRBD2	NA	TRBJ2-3	CASSNGGGTDTQYF	TGTGCCAGCAGTAACGGGGGGGGCACAGATACGCAGTATTTT
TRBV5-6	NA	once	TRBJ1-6	CASSPRGFYNSPLHF	TGTGCCAGCAGCCCACGGGGGTTCTATAATTCACCCCTCCACTTT
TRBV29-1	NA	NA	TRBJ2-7	CSVEDAWLGRGEGEQYF	TGCAGCGTTGAAGATGCTTGGTTGGGAAGGGGGGAGGGTGAGCAGTACTTC
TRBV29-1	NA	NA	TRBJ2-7	CSVEDTPFVEQYF	TGCAGCGTTGAAGATACACCTTTTGTCGAGCAGTACTTC
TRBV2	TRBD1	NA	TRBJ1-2	CASSGPGTVNYGYTF	TGTGCCAGCAGTGGTCCCGGGACAGTAAACTATGGCTACACCTTC
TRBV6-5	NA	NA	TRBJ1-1	CASSYSSTAGGFF	TGTGCCAGCAGTTACTCGAGTACAGCGGGGGGTTTCTTT
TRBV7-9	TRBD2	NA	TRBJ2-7	CASSSRSGEKRSEQYF	TGTGCCAGCAGCTCCCGCAGCGGGGAAAAGAGGTCCGAGCAGTACTTC
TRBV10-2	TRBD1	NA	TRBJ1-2	CASSDRGLGYTF	TGCGCCAGCAGTGACAGGGGGCTTGGCTACACCTTC
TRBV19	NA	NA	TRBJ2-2	CASFGEFDTGELFF	TGTGCCAGTTTTGGGGAGTTTGACACCGGGGAGCTGTTTTTT
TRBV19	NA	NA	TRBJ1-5	CASSIGGDNQPQHF	TGTGCCAGTAGTATAGGGGGGGATAATCAGCCCCAGCATTTT
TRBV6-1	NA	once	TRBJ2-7	CASRLDGSYEQYF	TGTGCCAGCAGACTGGACGGCTCCTACGAGCAGTACTTC
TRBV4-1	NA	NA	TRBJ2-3	CASSQDGRWVGDTQYF	TGCGCCAGCAGCCAGGACGGTCGGTGGGTCGGAGATACGCAGTATTTT
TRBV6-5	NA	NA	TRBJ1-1	CASSVIMNTEAFF	TGTGCCAGCAGTGTCATTATGAACACTGAAGCTTTCTTT
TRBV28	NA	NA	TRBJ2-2	CASSLRVAAGELFF	TGTGCCAGCAGTCTCAGGGTGGCGGCCGGGGAGCTGTTTTTT
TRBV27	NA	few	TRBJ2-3	CASSWINADTQYF	TGTGCCAGCAGTTGGATAAATGCAGATACGCAGTATTTT
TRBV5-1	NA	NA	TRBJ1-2	CASSTPEGGYGYTF	TGCGCCAGCAGCACTCCCGAGGGCGGCTATGGCTACACCTTC
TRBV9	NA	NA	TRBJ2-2	CASSVVSGREAAGELFF	TGTGCCAGCAGCGTAGTGTCAGGGCGCGAGGCGGCCGGGGAGCTGTTTTTT
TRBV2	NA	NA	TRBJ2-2	CASALLGTTNTGELFF	TGTGCCAGCGCCCTTCTAGGGACCACGAACACCGGGGAGCTGTTTTTT
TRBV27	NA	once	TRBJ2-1	CASSLLLAQPYNEQFF	TGTGCCAGCAGTTTACTCCTAGCCCAACCCTACAATGAGCAGTTCTTC
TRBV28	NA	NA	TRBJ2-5	CASSSLRDIKETQYF	TGTGCCAGCAGTTCGCTCCGGGACATTAAGGAGACCCAGTACTTC
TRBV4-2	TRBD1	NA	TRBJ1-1	CASSGGQGKNTEAFF	TGTGCCAGCAGCGGAGGACAGGGGAAGAACACTGAAGCTTTCTTT
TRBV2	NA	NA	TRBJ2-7	CASSVAGPTYEQYF	TGTGCCAGCAGTGTGGCGGGGCCTACCTACGAGCAGTACTTC
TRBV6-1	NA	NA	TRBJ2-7	CASSEGRSSYEQYF	TGTGCCAGCAGTGAAGGCAGATCCTCCTACGAGCAGTACTTC